This T cell receptor beta chain was observed in a study of post-analysis software for immune sequencing data. Study summary: Disease courses included relapsing-remitting, secondary progressive and progressive-relapsing multiple sclerosis.

Findings and caveats of the study: Five or six TRBV segments appeared more often in patients than in controls, and TRBV5-6, TRBV5-1 and TRBV20-1 were among these. Strong same-batch co-clustering of samples appeared with F measure clustering. Normalized Chao1 diversity was significantly lower in multiple sclerosis patients than in controls.

Each TCR beta cDNA library carried unique molecular identifiers. About 500,000 cDNA molecules came from around 0.96 to 9.9 million T cells. TCRdb re-derived calls from the PCR reads in MiXCR, one entry per CDR3 protein. The sample records roughly 700,000 distinct CDR3 sequences, 25% to 30% being singletons. About this clonotype itself: Antigen specificity is unknown.

The germline V gene has CDR1 SGHTA and CDR2 FQGNSA. V shed 1 base, J shed 0 bases, and the junction held 3 bases outside the gene matches. The length of the CDR3 is 16 residues. Source material: blood. The clonotype comes from a girl between 5 and 17 years old with multiple sclerosis. The gene calls are TRBV7-2 and TRBJ2-7; 10 bases are a match to TRBD1. The CDR3 sequence: CASSLGRTGGSYEQYF. For the CDR3, the DNA is TGTGCCAGCAGCTTAGGTCGGACAGGGGGCTCCTACGAGCAGTACTTC.